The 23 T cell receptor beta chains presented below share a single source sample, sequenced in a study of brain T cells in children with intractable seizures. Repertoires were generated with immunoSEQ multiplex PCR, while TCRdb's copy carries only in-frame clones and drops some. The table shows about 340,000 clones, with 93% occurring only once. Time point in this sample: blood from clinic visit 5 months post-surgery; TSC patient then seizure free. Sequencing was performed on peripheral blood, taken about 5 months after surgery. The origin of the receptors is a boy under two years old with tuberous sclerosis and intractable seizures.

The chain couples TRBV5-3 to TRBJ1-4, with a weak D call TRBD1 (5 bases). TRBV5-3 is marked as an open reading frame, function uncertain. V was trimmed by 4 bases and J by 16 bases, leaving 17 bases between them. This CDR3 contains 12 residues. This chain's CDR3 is CARSVPRDARFF. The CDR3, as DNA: TGTGCCAGAAGCGTACCCCGGGACGCGAGGTTTTTT.

The CDR3 DNA reads as TGTGCCACCAGGCCGGGACAGTACAATCAGCCCCAGCATTTT. It yields the protein CATRPGQYNQPQHF. This rearrangement joins TRBV19 to TRBJ1-5; 7 nucleotides match TRBD1. V shed 10 bases and J 3 bases; nucleotides not matched to a gene: 9. This CDR3 contains 14 residues. The germline CDR1 and CDR2 sequences are LNHDA and SQIVND (reference sequence). The whole variable domain, remainder taken from reference TRBV19 and TRBJ1-5, is DGGITQSPKYLFRKEGQNVTLSCEQNLNHDAMYWYRQDPGQGLRLIYYSQIVNDFQKGDIAEGYSVSREKKESFPLTVTSAQKNPTAFYLCATRPGQYNQPQHFGDGTRLSIL.

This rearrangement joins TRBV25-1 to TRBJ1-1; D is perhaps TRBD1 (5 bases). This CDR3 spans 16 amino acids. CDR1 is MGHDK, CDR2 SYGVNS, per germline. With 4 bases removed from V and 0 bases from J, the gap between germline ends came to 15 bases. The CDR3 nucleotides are TGTGCCAGCAGTGGGCCTTCGGGGGTGGTGAACACTGAAGCTTTCTTT. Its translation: CASSGPSGVVNTEAFF.

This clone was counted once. The CDR3 bases are TGTGCCTGGAGTGGAAAAAGCGGGAGCTCCTACAATGAGCAGTTCTTC. It specifies CAWSGKSGSSYNEQFF. The chain has TRBV30 and TRBJ2-1, with 8 bases aligning to TRBD2. Germline V gene sequence: CDR1 GTSNPN, CDR2 SVGIG (reference sequence). V lost 1 base, J lost 0 bases, and 5 bases stayed unmatched. This CDR3 spans 16 amino acids.

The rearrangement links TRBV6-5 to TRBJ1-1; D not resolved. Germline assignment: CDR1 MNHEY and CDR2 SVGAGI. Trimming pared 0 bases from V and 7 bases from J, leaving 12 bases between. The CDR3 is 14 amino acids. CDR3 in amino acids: CASSYSFFASEAFF. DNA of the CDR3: TGTGCCAGCAGTTACTCGTTCTTTGCGAGTGAAGCTTTCTTT.

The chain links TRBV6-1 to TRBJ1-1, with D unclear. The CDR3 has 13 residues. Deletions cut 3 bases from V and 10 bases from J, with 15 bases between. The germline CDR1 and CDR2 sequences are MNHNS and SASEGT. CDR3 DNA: TGTGCCAGCAGTGAGCCCCTGCTATTGGGAGCTTTCTTT. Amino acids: CASSEPLLLGAFF.

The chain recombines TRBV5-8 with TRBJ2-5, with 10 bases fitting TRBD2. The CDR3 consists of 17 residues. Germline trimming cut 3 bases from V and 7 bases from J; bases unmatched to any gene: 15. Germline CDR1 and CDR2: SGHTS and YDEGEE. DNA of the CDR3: TGTGCCAGCAGCTACGTGGGAGGGACTAGCGCTGGGGGGACCCAGTACTTC. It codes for CASSYVGGTSAGGTQYF.

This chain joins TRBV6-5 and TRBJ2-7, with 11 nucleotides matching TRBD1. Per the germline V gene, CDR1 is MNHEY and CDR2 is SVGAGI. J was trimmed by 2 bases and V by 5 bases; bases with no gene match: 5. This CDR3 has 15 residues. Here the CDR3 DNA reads TGTGCCAGCAGTCGACCGGGACAGGGGGCCTACGAGCAGTACTTC. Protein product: CASSRPGQGAYEQYF.

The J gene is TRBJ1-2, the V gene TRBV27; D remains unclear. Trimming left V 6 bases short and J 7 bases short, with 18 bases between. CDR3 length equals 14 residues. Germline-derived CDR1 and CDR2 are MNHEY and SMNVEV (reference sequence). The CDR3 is CASSSALYRAGYTF. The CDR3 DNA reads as TGTGCCAGCAGCTCCGCTCTCTATAGAGCTGGCTACACCTTC.

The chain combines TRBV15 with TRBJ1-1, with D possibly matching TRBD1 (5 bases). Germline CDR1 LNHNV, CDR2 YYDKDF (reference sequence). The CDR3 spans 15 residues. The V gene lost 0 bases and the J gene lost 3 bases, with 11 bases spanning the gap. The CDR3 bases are TGTGCCACCAGCAGAGATGAGGGGTCCTACACTGAAGCTTTCTTT. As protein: CATSRDEGSYTEAFF.

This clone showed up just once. The CDR3: CASSDRGGLRYGYTF. DNA of the CDR3: TGTGCCAGCAGTGATCGCGGGGGCCTAAGGTATGGCTACACCTTC. V and J are TRBV2 and TRBJ1-2, with D possibly TRBD1 on 6 matching bases. Germline CDR1 reads SNHLY; CDR2 reads FYNNEI. Trimming stripped 3 bases from V and 5 bases from J, with 16 bases between. CDR3 length: 15 amino acids.

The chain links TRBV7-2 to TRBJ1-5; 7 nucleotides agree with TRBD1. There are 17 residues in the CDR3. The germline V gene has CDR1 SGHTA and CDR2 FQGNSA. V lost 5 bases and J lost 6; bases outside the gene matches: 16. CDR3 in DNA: TGTGCCAGCAGCCCCGGGGACAGATCCACTGTCCGTCAGCCCCAGCATTTT. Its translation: CASSPGDRSTVRQPQHF.

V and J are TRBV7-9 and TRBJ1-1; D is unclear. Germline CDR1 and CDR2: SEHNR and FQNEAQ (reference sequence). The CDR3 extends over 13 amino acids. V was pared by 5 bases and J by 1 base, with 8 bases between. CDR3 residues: CASSHGENTEAFF. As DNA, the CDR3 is TGTGCCAGCAGCCACGGCGAGAACACTGAAGCTTTCTTT. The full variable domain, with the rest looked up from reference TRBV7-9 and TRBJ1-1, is DTGVSQNPRHKITKRGQNVTFRCDPISEHNRLYWYRQTLGQGPEFLTYFQNEAQLEKSRLLSDRFSAERPKGSFSTLEIQRTEQGDSAMYLCASSHGENTEAFFGQGTRLTVV.

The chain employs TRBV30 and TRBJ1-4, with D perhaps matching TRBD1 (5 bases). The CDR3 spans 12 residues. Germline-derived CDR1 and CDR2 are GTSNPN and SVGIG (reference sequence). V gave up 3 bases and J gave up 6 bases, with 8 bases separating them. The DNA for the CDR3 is TGTGCCTGGAGGGGACGGGATGAAAAACTGTTTTTT. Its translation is CAWRGRDEKLFF.

This CDR3 reads CATSDFKRTGSNEQFF. In nucleotides, the CDR3 is TGTGCCACCAGTGATTTTAAACGGACAGGGTCGAATGAGCAGTTCTTC. The chain is built from TRBV24-1 and TRBJ2-1; 8 positions match TRBD1. V lost 1 base, J lost 7 bases, and 8 bases stayed unmatched. The CDR3 extends over 16 amino acids. Germline values: CDR1 KGHDR, CDR2 SFDVKD.

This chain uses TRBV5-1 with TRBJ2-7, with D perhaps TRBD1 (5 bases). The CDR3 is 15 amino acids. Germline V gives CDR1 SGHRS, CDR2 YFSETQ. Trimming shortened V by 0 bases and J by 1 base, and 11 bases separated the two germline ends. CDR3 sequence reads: CASSLVSGRSYEQYF. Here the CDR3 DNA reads TGCGCCAGCAGCTTGGTGTCAGGGCGATCCTACGAGCAGTACTTC.

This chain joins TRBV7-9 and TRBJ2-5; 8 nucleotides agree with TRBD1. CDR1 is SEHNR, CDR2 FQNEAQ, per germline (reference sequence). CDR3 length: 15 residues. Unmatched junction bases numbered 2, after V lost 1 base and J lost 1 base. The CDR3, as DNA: TGTGCCAGCAGCTTAGGGACAGGGACCCAAGAGACCCAGTACTTC. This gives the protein CASSLGTGTQETQYF.

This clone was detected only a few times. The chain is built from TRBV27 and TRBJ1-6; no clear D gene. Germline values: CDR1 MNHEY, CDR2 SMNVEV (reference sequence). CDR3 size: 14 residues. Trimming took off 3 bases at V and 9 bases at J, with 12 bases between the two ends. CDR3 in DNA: TGTGCCAGCAGTTTGGGTGGGAGGCTTTCACCCCTCCACTTT. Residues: CASSLGGRLSPLHF.

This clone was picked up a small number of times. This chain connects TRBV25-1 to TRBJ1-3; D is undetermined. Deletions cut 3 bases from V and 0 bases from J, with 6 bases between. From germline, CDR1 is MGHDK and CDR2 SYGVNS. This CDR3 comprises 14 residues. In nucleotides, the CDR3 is TGTGCCAGCAGTGACTCAGACTCTGGAAACACCATATATTTT. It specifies CASSDSDSGNTIYF.

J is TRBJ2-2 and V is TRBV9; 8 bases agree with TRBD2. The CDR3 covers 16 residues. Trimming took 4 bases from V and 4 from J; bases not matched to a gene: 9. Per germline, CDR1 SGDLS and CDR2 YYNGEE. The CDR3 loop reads CASSYGTRGVTGELFF. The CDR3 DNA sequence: TGTGCCAGCAGCTACGGGACTAGGGGGGTCACCGGGGAGCTGTTTTTT.

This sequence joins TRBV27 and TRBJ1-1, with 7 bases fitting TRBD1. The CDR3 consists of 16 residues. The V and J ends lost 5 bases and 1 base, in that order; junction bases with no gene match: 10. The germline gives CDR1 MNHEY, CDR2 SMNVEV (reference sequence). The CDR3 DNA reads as TGTGCCAGCAGTCCCCACGGGACAGTTACGAACACTGAAGCTTTCTTT. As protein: CASSPHGTVTNTEAFF.

DNA for the CDR3: TGTGCCGCCGGGTGGTCTGAAGCTTTCTTT. This codes for CAAGWSEAFF. This rearrangement joins TRBV6-5 to TRBJ1-1; no clear D. This CDR3 is built from 10 residues. V lost 11 bases to trimming and J lost 6 bases, with 10 bases between them. Germline CDR1 and CDR2: MNHEY and SVGAGI.

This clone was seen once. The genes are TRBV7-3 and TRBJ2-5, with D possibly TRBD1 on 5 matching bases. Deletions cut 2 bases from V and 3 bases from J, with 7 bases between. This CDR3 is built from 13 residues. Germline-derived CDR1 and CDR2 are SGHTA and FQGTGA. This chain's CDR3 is CASSLVGEETQYF. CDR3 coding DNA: TGTGCCAGCAGCTTAGTAGGGGAAGAGACCCAGTACTTC.